This TCR beta chain was identified in a study of blood T cell repertoires in COVID-19. Study-wide background: Acute and convalescent COVID-19 samples came from the United States, Italy and Spain. In each case, the material was cDNA or gDNA derived from T cells, B-cell-depleted T cells, or PBMCs.

V shed 8 bases and J 1 base; nucleotides not matched to a gene: 10. CDR3 length equals 16 residues. Germline CDR1 and CDR2: SGHTA and FQGNSA. Method: immunoSEQ multiplex PCR; TCRdb's copy keeps in-frame clones and lacks some. This table holds approximately 230,000 clones, approximately 86% found once. The specimen sequenced was peripheral blood. This receptor was taken from a man older than 75 with acute or convalescent COVID-19. V gene TRBV7-2 combines with J gene TRBJ2-5; 10 positions agree with TRBD2. As DNA, the CDR3 is TGTGCCAGCCGACTGACTAGCGGGTATTCCCAAGAGACCCAGTACTTC. Its protein product is CASRLTSGYSQETQYF.